Presented here are 27 T cell receptor beta chains from one specimen sequenced in a study of shared clonotypes between healthy human individuals. Method: immunoSEQ multiplex PCR; TCRdb's copy keeps in-frame clones and lacks some. The data show a few hundred thousand clones, with almost 97% seen just once and 0.045% to 0.06% held by the top ten. The sequenced sample was naive CD4+ T cells sorted from blood. Subset specified: CD45RA+ positively selected. The receptors shown here come from a woman aged 25 to 45 in good health.

The chain is built from TRBV5-1 and TRBJ1-4, with D possibly TRBD1 on 6 matching bases. From germline, CDR1 is SGHRS and CDR2 YFSETQ. With 0 bases removed from V and 2 bases from J, the gap between germline ends came to 14 bases. This CDR3 has 17 residues. DNA for the CDR3: TGCGCCAGCAGCTTGGATCCGGGCGGACAGACTAATGAAAAACTGTTTTTT. This gives the protein CASSLDPGGQTNEKLFF.

V gene TRBV7-9 combines with J gene TRBJ1-2, with D uncertain. Germline assignment: CDR1 SEHNR and CDR2 FQNEAQ (reference sequence). The CDR3 totals 18 residues. The V end was cut by 1 base, the J end by 4 bases, with 22 bases between. Written as DNA, the CDR3 is TGTGCCAGCAGCTTAGTCTCCTCCACAGATGGCCGAGTCTATGGCTACACCTTC. Translating it yields CASSLVSSTDGRVYGYTF.

This rearrangement joins TRBV5-1 to TRBJ2-1; D possibly corresponds to TRBD2 (5 bases). The CDR3 runs to 14 residues. Germline assignment: CDR1 SGHRS and CDR2 YFSETQ. V was clipped by 1 base and J by 10 bases, with 15 bases between them. Written as DNA, the CDR3 is TGCGCCAGCAGCTTGACGGTCGGGGTGAAGGAGCAGTTCTTC. Protein product: CASSLTVGVKEQFF. Supplemented by reference TRBV5-1 and TRBJ2-1, the full variable domain reads KAGVTQTPRYLIKTRGQQVTLSCSPISGHRSVSWYQQTPGQGLQFLFEYFSETQRNKGNFPGRFSGRQFSNSRSEMNVSTLELGDSALYLCASSLTVGVKEQFFGPGTRLTVL.

The rearrangement uses TRBV7-9 and TRBJ2-5, with D possibly being TRBD1 or TRBD2 (5 bases each). The germline gives CDR1 SEHNR, CDR2 FQNEAQ (reference sequence). The V and J ends lost 1 base and 5 bases respectively, with 8 bases between them. The CDR3 is made up of 13 amino acids. Here the CDR3 reads CASSLVGTETQYF. The CDR3, as DNA: TGTGCCAGCAGCTTAGTGGGGACGGAGACCCAGTACTTC.

J is TRBJ1-1 and V is TRBV6-1; 7 nucleotides align to TRBD1. The junction had 8 bases not matched to a gene; V was cut back by 3 bases and J by 7 bases. Germline loops: CDR1 MNHNS, CDR2 SASEGT. The CDR3 loop spans 14 amino acids. The CDR3 loop reads CASSEPTGDFEAFF. In nucleotides, the CDR3 is TGTGCCAGCAGTGAGCCTACAGGGGACTTTGAAGCTTTCTTT.

The V and J genes are TRBV9 and TRBJ2-3; no definite D call. The length of the CDR3 is 13 residues. V lost 4 bases to trimming and J lost 4 bases, with 10 bases between them. The germline CDR1 and CDR2 sequences are SGDLS and YYNGEE. The chain's CDR3 is CASSLRAPDTQYF. The CDR3 bases are TGTGCCAGCAGCCTACGGGCTCCAGATACGCAGTATTTT.

This CDR3 reads CASSLRHTGGYGYTF. The CDR3 bases are TGTGCCAGTAGTCTACGACATACCGGGGGTTATGGCTACACCTTC. V gene TRBV19 combines with J gene TRBJ1-2; a possible D gene is TRBD1 (5 bases). CDR1 and CDR2 (germline): LNHDA, SQIVND (reference sequence). The CDR3 consists of 15 residues. V dropped 5 bases and J dropped 5 bases, with 18 bases sitting between them.

The genes are TRBV6-1 and TRBJ1-2, with TRBD1 as a possible D gene (5 bases). CDR1 is MNHNS, CDR2 SASEGT, per germline. V lost 2 bases, J lost 2 bases, and 9 bases lay in between. This CDR3 spans 14 amino acids. This chain's CDR3 is CASSEYAGNYGYTF. In DNA form, the CDR3 reads TGTGCCAGCAGTGAATATGCAGGGAACTATGGCTACACCTTC.

This chain connects TRBV6-6 to TRBJ2-7, with D unclear. Germline V gene lookup returns CDR1 MNHNY and CDR2 SVGAGI (reference sequence). The CDR3 runs 14 residues. The V end was cut by 9 bases, the J end by 4 bases, with 19 bases between. The CDR3 coding sequence is TGTGCCAGTAGCCCAAGGGTCCCCATATACGAGCAGTACTTC. Translation: CASSPRVPIYEQYF.

The V call is TRBV29-1, the J call TRBJ2-1; 10 nucleotides agree with TRBD2. Germline V CDR1 and CDR2: SQVTM, ANQGSEA. V was pared by 5 bases and J by 2 bases, with 6 bases of the junction left unmatched. This CDR3 contains 15 residues. CDR3 DNA: TGCAGCGTTTGTCCTCTAGCGGGAGCCTACAATGAGCAGTTCTTC. This codes for CSVCPLAGAYNEQFF.

The chain is built from TRBV9 and TRBJ1-1, with 8 bases fitting TRBD1. Germline V gene data show CDR1 as SGDLS and CDR2 as YYNGEE. CDR3 length: 15 residues. The V and J ends lost 0 bases and 0 bases, in that order; junction bases with no gene match: 1. CDR3 DNA sequence: TGTGCCAGCAGCGTAGCGACAGGGGTGAACACTGAAGCTTTCTTT. It translates to CASSVATGVNTEAFF.

This clone was counted once. The chain recombines TRBV27 with TRBJ2-1, with 8 bases fitting TRBD2. In germline, CDR1 is MNHEY, CDR2 SMNVEV (reference sequence). V lost 6 bases, J lost 6 bases, and 10 bases stayed unmatched. This CDR3 spans 15 amino acids. CDR3 nucleotides: TGTGCCAGCAGAAGCCTCTTTACTAGCGGCAATGAGCAGTTCTTC. This gives the protein CASRSLFTSGNEQFF.

CDR3 region: CASSLTSGETDTQYF. For the CDR3, the DNA is TGCGCCAGCAGCTTGACTAGCGGAGAGACAGATACGCAGTATTTT. J is TRBJ2-3 and V is TRBV5-1; TRBD2 aligns across 8 bases. The CDR3 spans 15 residues. Germline loops: CDR1 SGHRS, CDR2 YFSETQ. V dropped 1 base and J dropped 3; count of bases not matched to a gene: 4. Looking up the rest from reference TRBV5-1 and TRBJ2-3 gives the full variable domain: KAGVTQTPRYLIKTRGQQVTLSCSPISGHRSVSWYQQTPGQGLQFLFEYFSETQRNKGNFPGRFSGRQFSNSRSEMNVSTLELGDSALYLCASSLTSGETDTQYFGPGTRLTVL.

This clone was seen a single time. V and J are TRBV28 and TRBJ1-5, with 7 bases identical to TRBD1. The J segment lost 3 bases and the V segment lost 7 bases, leaving 12 bases of the junction unmatched. CDR1 is MDHEN, CDR2 SYDVKM, per germline. This CDR3 spans 16 amino acids. This CDR3 is CASITGGKGANQPQHF. The CDR3 DNA follows: TGTGCCAGCATCACTGGGGGGAAGGGGGCCAATCAGCCCCAGCATTTT.

This sequence joins TRBV7-9 and TRBJ2-7; 8 nucleotides match TRBD2. Per the germline V gene, CDR1 is SEHNR and CDR2 is FQNEAQ (reference sequence). The V gene end was trimmed by 3 bases and the J gene end by 3 bases; junction bases not matched to a gene: 4. CDR3 length: 14 amino acids. The CDR3 DNA follows: TGTGCCAGCAGCTTTACTAGCGGAGTCTACGAGCAGTACTTC. Translated, it gives CASSFTSGVYEQYF.

V usage is TRBV5-1 and J usage is TRBJ1-3; D gene ambiguous. The germline V gene has CDR1 SGHRS and CDR2 YFSETQ. CDR3 length equals 16 residues. The V gene lost 1 base and the J gene lost 0 bases, with 11 bases spanning the gap. As DNA, the CDR3 is TGCGCCAGCAGCTTGATGGAAAGGACCTCTGGAAACACCATATATTTT. This encodes CASSLMERTSGNTIYF.

This chain joins TRBV4-1 and TRBJ2-1, with TRBD2 as a possible D gene (5 bases). The CDR3 consists of 18 residues. V lost 1 base to trimming and J lost 5 bases, with 21 bases between them. Germline V gene data show CDR1 as MGHRA and CDR2 as YSYEKL. The CDR3 protein is CASSQATGLANDHNEQFF. In DNA, the CDR3 is TGCGCCAGCAGCCAAGCCACGGGTTTAGCGAATGACCACAATGAGCAGTTCTTC.

The chain combines TRBV30 with TRBJ1-5, with 7 bases matching TRBD1. After removal of 4 bases from V and 0 bases from J, the junction contained 12 bases not matched to a gene. The CDR3 runs to 17 residues. Germline V CDR1 and CDR2: GTSNPN, SVGIG (reference sequence). CDR3: CAWTRRDRSFSNQPQHF. CDR3 nucleotides: TGTGCCTGGACTCGCCGGGACAGATCGTTTAGCAATCAGCCCCAGCATTTT.

This clone was detected only once. The chain combines TRBV30 with TRBJ1-5; no clear D. With 5 bases removed from V and 2 bases from J, the gap between germline ends came to 10 bases. Germline assignment: CDR1 GTSNPN and CDR2 SVGIG (reference sequence). The CDR3 covers 13 residues. The CDR3 DNA is TGTGCCTGGCGGACCGACGGCAATCAGCCCCAGCATTTT. Translation: CAWRTDGNQPQHF. The whole variable domain, filled in from reference TRBV30 and TRBJ1-5, reads SQTIHQWPATLVQPVGSPLSLECTVEGTSNPNLYWYRQAAGRGLQLLFYSVGIGQISSEVPQNLSASRPQDRQFILSSKKLLLSDSGFYLCAWRTDGNQPQHFGDGTRLSIL.

The genes are TRBV10-1 and TRBJ2-1; the match to TRBD2 covers 15 bases. V was clipped by 0 bases and J by 7 bases; unmatched bases: 7. This CDR3 is 18 amino acids long. Germline-derived CDR1 and CDR2 are WNHNN and SYGVQD (reference sequence). The CDR3 protein is CASSESSFGTSGRNEQFF. Here the CDR3 DNA reads TGCGCCAGCAGTGAGTCTTCGTTTGGGACTAGCGGGAGGAATGAGCAGTTCTTC.

This clone showed up just a few times. V is TRBV12-5 and J is TRBJ1-1; the D gene is possibly TRBD1 (6 bases). The CDR3 totals 14 residues. CDR1 is LGHNT, CDR2 FRNRAP, per germline. The V end lost 3 bases, the J end lost 5 bases, and 13 bases lay between the germline ends. The CDR3 is CASGFGGLGTEAFF. In DNA, the CDR3 is TGTGCTAGTGGTTTTGGGGGGCTTGGTACTGAAGCTTTCTTT.

This rearrangement joins TRBV28 to TRBJ2-3; 7 bases are shared with TRBD2. Germline V lookup: CDR1 MDHEN, CDR2 SYDVKM. The CDR3 runs to 15 residues. J gave up 1 base and V 1 base, and 2 bases lay outside the gene matches. The CDR3: CASSLLLAGTDTQYF. CDR3 DNA sequence: TGTGCCAGCAGTTTATTGCTAGCGGGCACAGATACGCAGTATTTT.

The V gene is TRBV6-5, the J gene TRBJ1-2; 7 nucleotides line up with TRBD1. The CDR3 contains 14 residues. Trimming at V came to 6 bases and at J to 8 bases, leaving 12 bases not matched to a gene. The germline gives CDR1 MNHEY, CDR2 SVGAGI. This chain's CDR3 is CASRGQVPEGGYTF. CDR3 bases: TGTGCCAGCAGAGGACAGGTTCCCGAGGGAGGCTACACCTTC.

V is TRBV4-1 and J is TRBJ2-2, with D unresolved. V was pared by 1 base and J by 6 bases, with 15 bases between. The CDR3 covers 16 residues. Germline lookup yields CDR1 MGHRA and CDR2 YSYEKL. The CDR3 spells CASSQAGRDRAGELFF. The CDR3, as DNA: TGCGCCAGCAGCCAAGCCGGACGCGATCGGGCCGGGGAGCTGTTTTTT.

The chain employs TRBV7-8 and TRBJ2-5, with D possibly TRBD1 on 6 matching bases. Germline V gene data show CDR1 as SGHVS and CDR2 as FQNEAQ. The CDR3 runs 14 residues. The V gene lost 2 bases and the J gene lost 2 bases, with 9 bases spanning the gap. The CDR3 sequence is CASSLTGTQETQYF. The CDR3 coding sequence is TGTGCCAGCAGCTTAACCGGGACACAAGAGACCCAGTACTTC.

The rearrangement uses TRBV7-2 and TRBJ1-1; D call uncertain. Germline V lookup: CDR1 SGHTA, CDR2 FQGNSA. CDR3 length: 15 residues. V shed 0 bases and J shed 0 bases, with 8 bases lying between them. This CDR3 is CASSLAGDMNTEAFF. In DNA, the CDR3 is TGTGCCAGCAGCTTAGCGGGCGACATGAACACTGAAGCTTTCTTT.

J is TRBJ2-1 and V is TRBV11-2; perhaps TRBD1 as D (6 bases). There are 15 residues in the CDR3. Germline V gene sequence: CDR1 SGHAT, CDR2 FQNNGV. Trimming cost V 5 bases and J 9 bases, with 20 bases left between them. DNA of the CDR3: TGTGCCAGCAGCAGAGGGGGATTTATCAGGAGTGAGCAGTTCTTC. Protein sequence: CASSRGGFIRSEQFF.